In its sample, the clone carrying this T cell receptor (beta chain) was seen a few times. Trimming at V came to 7 bases and at J to 8 bases, leaving 10 bases not matched to a gene. The CDR3 covers 13 residues. Germline V gene lookup returns CDR1 MNHEY and CDR2 SVGAGI. The sample belongs to a study of blood T cell repertoires in COVID-19. Study-wide context: T cells, B-cell-depleted T cells, or PBMCs provided the cDNA or gDNA that served as material.

The Seattle patients joined while their infection was active and were tracked longitudinally afterward. The repertoire was sequenced with immunoSEQ multiplex PCR; TCRdb's copy has only in-frame clones and lacks some. The sample yields roughly 78,000 clones, less than 90% seen once. Sequencing input: peripheral blood. This TCR was sampled from a man between 50 and 59 years old with COVID-19, enrolled during active disease. V is TRBV6-5 and J is TRBJ1-2; 7 bases are shared with TRBD1. The CDR3 spells CASNPNRGEGYTF. DNA of the CDR3: TGTGCCAGCAACCCTAACAGGGGTGAAGGCTACACCTTC.